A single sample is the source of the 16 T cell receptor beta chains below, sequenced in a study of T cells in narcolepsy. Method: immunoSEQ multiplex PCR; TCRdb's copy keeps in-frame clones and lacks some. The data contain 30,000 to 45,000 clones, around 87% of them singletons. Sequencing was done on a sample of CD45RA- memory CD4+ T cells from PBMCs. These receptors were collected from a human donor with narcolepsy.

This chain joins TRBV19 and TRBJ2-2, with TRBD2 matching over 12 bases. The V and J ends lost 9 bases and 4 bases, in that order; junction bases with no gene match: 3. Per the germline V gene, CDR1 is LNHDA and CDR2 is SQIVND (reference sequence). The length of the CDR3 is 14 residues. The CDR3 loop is CASASGGATGELFF. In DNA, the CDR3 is TGTGCCAGCGCTAGCGGGGGGGCCACCGGGGAGCTGTTTTTT. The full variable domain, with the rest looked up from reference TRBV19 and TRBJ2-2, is DGGITQSPKYLFRKEGQNVTLSCEQNLNHDAMYWYRQDPGQGLRLIYYSQIVNDFQKGDIAEGYSVSREKKESFPLTVTSAQKNPTAFYLCASASGGATGELFFGEGSRLTVL.

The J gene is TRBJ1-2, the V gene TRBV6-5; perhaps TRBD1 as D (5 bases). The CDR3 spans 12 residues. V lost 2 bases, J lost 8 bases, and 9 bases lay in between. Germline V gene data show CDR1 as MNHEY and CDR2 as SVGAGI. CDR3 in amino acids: CASSYEGRGYTF. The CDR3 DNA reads TGTGCCAGCAGTTACGAGGGGAGAGGCTACACCTTC.

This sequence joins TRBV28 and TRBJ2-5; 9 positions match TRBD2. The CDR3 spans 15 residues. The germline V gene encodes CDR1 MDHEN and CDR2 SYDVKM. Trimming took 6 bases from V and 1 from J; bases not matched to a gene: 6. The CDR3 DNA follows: TGTGCCAGCAGGGTAGCGGGAGCTGGCCAAGAGACCCAGTACTTC. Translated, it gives CASRVAGAGQETQYF.

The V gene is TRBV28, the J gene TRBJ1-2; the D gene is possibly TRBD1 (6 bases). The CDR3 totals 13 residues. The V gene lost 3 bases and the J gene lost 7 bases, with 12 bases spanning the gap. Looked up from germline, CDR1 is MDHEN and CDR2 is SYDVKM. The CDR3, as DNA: TGTGCCAGCAGTTTGAACAGGGCGGGTGGCTACACCTTC. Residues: CASSLNRAGGYTF.

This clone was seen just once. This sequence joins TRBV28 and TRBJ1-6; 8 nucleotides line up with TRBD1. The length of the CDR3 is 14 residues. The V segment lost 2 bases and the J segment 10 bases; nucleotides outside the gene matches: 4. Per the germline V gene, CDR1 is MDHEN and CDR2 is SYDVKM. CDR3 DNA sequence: TGTGCCAGCAGTTTACGCAGGGGGCGATCACCCCTCCACTTT. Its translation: CASSLRRGRSPLHF.

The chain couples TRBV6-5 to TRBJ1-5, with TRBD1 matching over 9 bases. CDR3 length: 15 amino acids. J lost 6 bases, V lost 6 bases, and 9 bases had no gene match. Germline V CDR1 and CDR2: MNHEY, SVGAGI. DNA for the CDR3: TGTGCCAGCAGCCCCGGACAGGGGAACGGTCAGCCCCAGCATTTT. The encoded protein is CASSPGQGNGQPQHF.

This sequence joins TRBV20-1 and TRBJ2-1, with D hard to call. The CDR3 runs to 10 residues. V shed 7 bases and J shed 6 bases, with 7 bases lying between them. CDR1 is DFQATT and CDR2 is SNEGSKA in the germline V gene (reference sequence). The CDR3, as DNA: TGCAGTGGCGGTTCCAATGAGCAGTTCTTC. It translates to CSGGSNEQFF.

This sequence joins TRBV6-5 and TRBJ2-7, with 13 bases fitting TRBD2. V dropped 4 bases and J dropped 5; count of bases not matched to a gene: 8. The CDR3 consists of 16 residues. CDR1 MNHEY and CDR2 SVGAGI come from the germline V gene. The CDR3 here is CASSSTGLAGFDEQYF. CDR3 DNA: TGTGCCAGCAGTTCAACGGGACTAGCGGGGTTCGACGAGCAGTACTTC.

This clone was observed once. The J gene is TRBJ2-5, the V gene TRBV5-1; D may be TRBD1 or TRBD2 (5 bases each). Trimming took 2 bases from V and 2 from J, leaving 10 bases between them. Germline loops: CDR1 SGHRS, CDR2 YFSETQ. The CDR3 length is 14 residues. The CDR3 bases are TGCGCCAGCAGCTTCGGGGCAACTCAAGAGACCCAGTACTTC. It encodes CASSFGATQETQYF.

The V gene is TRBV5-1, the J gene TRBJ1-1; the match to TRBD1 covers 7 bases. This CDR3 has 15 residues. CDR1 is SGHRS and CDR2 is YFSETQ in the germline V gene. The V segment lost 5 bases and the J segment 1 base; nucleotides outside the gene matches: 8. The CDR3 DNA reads TGCGCCAGCAGTCCCCTACAGGGGTGGAACACTGAAGCTTTCTTT. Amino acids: CASSPLQGWNTEAFF.

Here the CDR3 reads CASTSRGNEAFF. For the CDR3, the DNA is TGTGCCAGCACCTCCCGGGGGAATGAAGCTTTCTTT. The chain couples TRBV6-5 to TRBJ1-1; TRBD1 might be the D (5 bases). Trimming took off 7 bases at V and 7 bases at J, with 13 bases between the two ends. The CDR3 contains 12 residues. CDR1 and CDR2 (germline): MNHEY, SVGAGI.

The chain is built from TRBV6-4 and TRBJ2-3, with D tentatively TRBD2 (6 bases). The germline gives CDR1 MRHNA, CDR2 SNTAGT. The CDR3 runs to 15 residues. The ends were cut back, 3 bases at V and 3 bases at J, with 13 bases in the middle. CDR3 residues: CASSDAGTGTDTQYF. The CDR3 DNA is TGTGCCAGCAGTGATGCGGGAACTGGGACAGATACGCAGTATTTT.

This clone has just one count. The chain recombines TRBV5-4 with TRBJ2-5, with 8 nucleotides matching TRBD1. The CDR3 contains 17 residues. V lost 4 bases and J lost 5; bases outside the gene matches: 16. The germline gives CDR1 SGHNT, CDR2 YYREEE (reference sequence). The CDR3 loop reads CASSTGDRSGEGETQYF. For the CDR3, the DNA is TGTGCCAGCAGCACGGGGGACAGGTCCGGAGAGGGGGAGACCCAGTACTTC.

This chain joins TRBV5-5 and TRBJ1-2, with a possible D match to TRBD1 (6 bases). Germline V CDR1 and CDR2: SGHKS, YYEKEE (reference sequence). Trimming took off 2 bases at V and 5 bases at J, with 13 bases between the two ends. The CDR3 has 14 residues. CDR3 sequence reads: CASSLRDMRYGYTF. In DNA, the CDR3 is TGTGCCAGCAGCTTACGGGACATGCGATATGGCTACACCTTC.

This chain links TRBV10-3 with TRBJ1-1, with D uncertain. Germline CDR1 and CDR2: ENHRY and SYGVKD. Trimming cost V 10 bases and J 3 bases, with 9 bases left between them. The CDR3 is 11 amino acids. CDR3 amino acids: CATAKDTEAFF. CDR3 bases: TGTGCCACCGCGAAAGACACTGAAGCTTTCTTT.

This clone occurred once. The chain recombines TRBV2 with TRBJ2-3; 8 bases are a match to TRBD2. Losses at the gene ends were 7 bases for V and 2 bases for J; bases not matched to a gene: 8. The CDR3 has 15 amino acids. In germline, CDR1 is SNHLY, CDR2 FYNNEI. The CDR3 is CASKGVAGITDTQYF. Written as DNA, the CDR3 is TGTGCCAGCAAGGGGGTAGCGGGAATCACAGATACGCAGTATTTT.